This TCR beta chain was sequenced in a study of blood T cell repertoires in COVID-19. Across the whole study: The United States, Italy and Spain were the sources of the acute and convalescent COVID-19 samples.

In its sample, this clone was seen many times. CDR3 length: 14 residues. V was pared by 8 bases and J by 1 base, with 6 bases of the junction left unmatched. Germline CDR1 is SNHLY and CDR2 is FYNNEI. Produced via immunoSEQ multiplex PCR; TCRdb's table is partial and in-frame only. The sample shows approximately 170,000 clones, less than 85% of them seen only once. Sequences were obtained from PBMCs or T cells enriched from blood (not recorded which). The gene calls are TRBV2 and TRBJ2-3, with 7 positions matching TRBD2. This receptor was obtained from a man between 45 and 60 years old who had recovered from COVID-19. In nucleotides, the CDR3 is TGTGCCAGCGAGGCACGGGGGGGCACAGATACGCAGTATTTT. It yields the protein CASEARGGTDTQYF. Complete variable domain (other parts from reference TRBV2 and TRBJ2-3): EPEVTQTPSHQVTQMGQEVILRCVPISNHLYFYWYRQILGQKVEFLVSFYNNEISEKSEIFDDQFSVERPDGSNFTLKIRSTKLEDSAMYFCASEARGGTDTQYFGPGTRLTVL.